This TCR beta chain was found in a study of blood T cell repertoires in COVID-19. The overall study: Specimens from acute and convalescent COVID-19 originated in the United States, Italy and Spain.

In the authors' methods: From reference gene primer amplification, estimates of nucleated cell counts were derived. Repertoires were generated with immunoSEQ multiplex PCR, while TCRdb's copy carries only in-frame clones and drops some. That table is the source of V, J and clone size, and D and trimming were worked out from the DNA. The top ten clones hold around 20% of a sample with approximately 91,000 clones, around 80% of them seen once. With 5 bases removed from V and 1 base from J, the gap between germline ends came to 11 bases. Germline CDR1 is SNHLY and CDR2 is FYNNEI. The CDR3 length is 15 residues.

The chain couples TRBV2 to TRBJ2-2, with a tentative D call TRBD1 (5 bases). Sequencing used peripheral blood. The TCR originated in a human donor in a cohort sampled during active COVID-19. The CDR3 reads CASSKRTQNTGELFF. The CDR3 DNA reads TGTGCCAGCAGTAAACGGACACAGAACACCGGGGAGCTGTTTTTT. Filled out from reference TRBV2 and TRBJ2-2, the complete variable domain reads EPEVTQTPSHQVTQMGQEVILRCVPISNHLYFYWYRQILGQKVEFLVSFYNNEISEKSEIFDDQFSVERPDGSNFTLKIRSTKLEDSAMYFCASSKRTQNTGELFFGEGSRLTVL.